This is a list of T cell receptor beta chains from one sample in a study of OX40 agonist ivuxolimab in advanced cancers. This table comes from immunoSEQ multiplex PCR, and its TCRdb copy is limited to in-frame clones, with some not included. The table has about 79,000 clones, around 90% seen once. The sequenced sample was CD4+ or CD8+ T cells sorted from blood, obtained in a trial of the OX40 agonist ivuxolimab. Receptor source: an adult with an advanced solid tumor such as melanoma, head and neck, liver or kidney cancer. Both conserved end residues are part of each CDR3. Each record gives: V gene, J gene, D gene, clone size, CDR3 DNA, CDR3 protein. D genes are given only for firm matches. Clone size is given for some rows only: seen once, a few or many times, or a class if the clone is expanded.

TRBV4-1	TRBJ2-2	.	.	TGCGCCAGCAGCCAAGCCCCAACAAACGGGGAGCTGTTTTTT	CASSQAPTNGELFF
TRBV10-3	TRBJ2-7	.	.	TGTGCCATCAGCCACCGGGACACTTACGAGCAGTACTTC	CAISHRDTYEQYF
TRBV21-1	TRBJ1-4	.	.	TGTGCCAGCAGCAACCGACCGGGTCCGGGCACTAATGAAAAACTGTTTTTT	CASSNRPGPGTNEKLFF
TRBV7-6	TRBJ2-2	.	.	TGTGCCAGCAGCGAAGGGGCCCCCGGGGAGCTGTTTTTT	CASSEGAPGELFF
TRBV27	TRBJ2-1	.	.	TGTGCCAGCAGTGGGGGACACCTTCTCGCCAATGAGCAGTTCTTC	CASSGGHLLANEQFF
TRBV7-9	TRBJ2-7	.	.	TGTGCCAGCAGCCCAACCGGGACGGCCAGCTCCTACGAGCAGTACTTC	CASSPTGTASSYEQYF
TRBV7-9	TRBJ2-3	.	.	TGCGCTTCCAGCGAGGGGTCTCATACGCAGTATTTT	CASSEGSHTQYF
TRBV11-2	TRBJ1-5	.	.	TGTGCCAGCAGCCCGGACGGCAATCAGCCCCAGCATTTT	CASSPDGNQPQHF
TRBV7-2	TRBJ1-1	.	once	TGTGCCAGCAGCACGATCCCACAGGGAGGCAACACTGAAGCTTTCTTT	CASSTIPQGGNTEAFF
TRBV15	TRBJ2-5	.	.	TGTGCCACCAGCCTACTTCTCGGAGAGACCCAGTACTTC	CATSLLLGETQYF
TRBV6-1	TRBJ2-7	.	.	TGTGCCAGCAGTGAAACGCAACAGGTGCTGTGGTACGAGCAGTACTTC	CASSETQQVLWYEQYF
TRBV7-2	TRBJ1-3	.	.	TGTGCCAGCACCCTGTTAGGGCCCGATTCTGGAAACACCATATATTTT	CASTLLGPDSGNTIYF
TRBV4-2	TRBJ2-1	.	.	TGTGCCAGCAGCCAAGTCCCCCGCGGGGCGGAGGGTAATGAGCAGTTCTTC	CASSQVPRGAEGNEQFF
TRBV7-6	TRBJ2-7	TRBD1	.	TGTGCCAGCAGCTTAACAGGGGTATACGAGCAGTACTTC	CASSLTGVYEQYF
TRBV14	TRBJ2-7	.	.	TGTGCCAGCAGCCAAGGTCGGCAGGGGTTGAGCGAGCAGTACTTC	CASSQGRQGLSEQYF
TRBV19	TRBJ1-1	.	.	TGTGCCAGTCTCGACTACCTGGACACTGAAGCTTTCTTT	CASLDYLDTEAFF
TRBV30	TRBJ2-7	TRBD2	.	TGTGCCTGGAGACTTAGCGGGGGGTATGAGCAGTACTTC	CAWRLSGGYEQYF
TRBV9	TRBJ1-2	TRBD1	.	TGTGCCAGCAGCGTCGTGGAGGGGGCAGGCTATGGCTACACCTTC	CASSVVEGAGYGYTF
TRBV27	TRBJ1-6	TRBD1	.	TGTGCCAGCAGTATACAGGGGAGTAATTCACCCCTCCACTTT	CASSIQGSNSPLHF
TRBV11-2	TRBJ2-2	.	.	TGTGCCAGCAGCTTAACAGGGATCACCGGGGAGCTGTTTTTT	CASSLTGITGELFF
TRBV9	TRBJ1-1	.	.	TGTGCCAGCAGCGTATCTTTAGAGGCCAGTAACACTGAAGCTTTCTTT	CASSVSLEASNTEAFF
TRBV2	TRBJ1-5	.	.	TGTGCCAGCAGGATCGACATTGGAGCGGGCAATCAGCCCCAGCATTTT	CASRIDIGAGNQPQHF
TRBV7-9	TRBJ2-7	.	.	TGTGCCAGCAGCTTACCGAGCTCCTACGAGCAGTACTTC	CASSLPSSYEQYF
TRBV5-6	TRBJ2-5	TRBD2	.	TGTGCCAGCAATCGAGGGGCGGGGGGACAAGAGACCCAGTACTTC	CASNRGAGGQETQYF
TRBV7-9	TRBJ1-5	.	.	TGTGCCAGCAGCGCAGGGGCTTCGGACTATCAGCCCCAGCATTTT	CASSAGASDYQPQHF
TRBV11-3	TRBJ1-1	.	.	TGTGCCAGCAGCTTGGGAGGAGTAGCTGAAGCTTTCTTT	CASSLGGVAEAFF
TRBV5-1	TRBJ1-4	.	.	TGCGCCAGCAGCCTAGGACGGTTTGCTTATGCAACTAATGAAAAACTGTTTTTT	CASSLGRFAYATNEKLFF
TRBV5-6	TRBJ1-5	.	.	TGTGCCAGCAGCTTAGGGAACGCGGGTCAGCCCCAGCATTTT	CASSLGNAGQPQHF
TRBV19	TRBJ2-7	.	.	TGTGCCAGTAGTATGGGGTGGGCCCAAAAGGAGGTCGACGAGCAGTACTTC	CASSMGWAQKEVDEQYF
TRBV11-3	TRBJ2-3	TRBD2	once	TGTGCCAGCTCCGCGGGGGTCACAGATACGCAGTATTTT	CASSAGVTDTQYF
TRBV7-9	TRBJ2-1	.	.	TGTGCCAGCAGCTTAGGGACCGAGGGGTACGAGGAGCAGTTCTTC	CASSLGTEGYEEQFF
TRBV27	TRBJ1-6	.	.	TGTGCCAGCAGTCCAGGGGACATCTATAATTCACCCCTCCACTTT	CASSPGDIYNSPLHF
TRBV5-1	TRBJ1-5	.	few	TGCGCCAGCAGCTCCCCGCCGGGGAGCCTTTTCAATCAGCCCCAGCATTTT	CASSSPPGSLFNQPQHF
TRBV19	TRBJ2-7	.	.	TGTGCCAGTAGTAGATCAGGGTACTACGAGCAGTACTTC	CASSRSGYYEQYF
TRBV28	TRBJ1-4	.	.	TGTGCCAGCAGCCGACGGTTGAATGAAAAACTGTTTTTT	CASSRRLNEKLFF
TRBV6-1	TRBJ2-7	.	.	TGTGCCTCCCAGGACTACGAGCAGTACTTC	CASQDYEQYF
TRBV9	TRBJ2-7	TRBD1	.	TGTGCCAGCAGTTCAGGGGGCTACGAGCAGTACTTC	CASSSGGYEQYF
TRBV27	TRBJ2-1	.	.	TGTGCCAGCTGCGTGGGGCAGGGTAACAATGAGCAGTTCTTC	CASCVGQGNNEQFF
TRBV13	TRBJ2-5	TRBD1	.	TGTGCCAGCAGCCCAGGGCCCCAGGGGGCAGAGACCCAGTACTTC	CASSPGPQGAETQYF
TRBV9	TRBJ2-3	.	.	TGTGCCAGCAGCGTAGCTACAGGGTCAGATACGCAGTATTTT	CASSVATGSDTQYF
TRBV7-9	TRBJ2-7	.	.	TGTGCCAGCCTAGGGCCAACAGGAACAGTCAGCTACGAGCAGTACTTC	CASLGPTGTVSYEQYF
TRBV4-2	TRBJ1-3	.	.	TGTGCCAGCAGCCAAGAAACCATATATTTT	CASSQETIYF
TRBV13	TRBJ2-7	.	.	TGTGCCAGCAGCTCACAGGGTAACGAGCAGTACTTC	CASSSQGNEQYF
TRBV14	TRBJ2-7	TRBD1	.	TGTGCCAGCAGCCAGGGACAGGGGCCCACCTACGAGCAGTACTTC	CASSQGQGPTYEQYF
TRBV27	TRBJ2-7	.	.	TGTGCCAGCAGTTCCATCCTAGCAGATAACGAGCAGTACTTC	CASSSILADNEQYF
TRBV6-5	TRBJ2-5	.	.	TGTGCCAGCAGTTACTCGGAAGAAGGTTTGGAGACCCAGTACTTC	CASSYSEEGLETQYF
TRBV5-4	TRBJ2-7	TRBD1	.	TGTGCCAGCAGCTTCCCGGGACAGGGTCTCTCCTACGAGCAGTACTTC	CASSFPGQGLSYEQYF
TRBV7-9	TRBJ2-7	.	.	TGTGCCAGCAGCGGCGACAGACCCTCCTACGAGCAGTACTTC	CASSGDRPSYEQYF
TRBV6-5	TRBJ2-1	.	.	TGTGCCAGCAGTTACTCGATCGGGGGGCACGGGGAGCAGTTCTTC	CASSYSIGGHGEQFF
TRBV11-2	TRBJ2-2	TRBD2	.	TGTGCCAGCAGCTTAGTCCGGCTAGCGGGGGAGAGGTTCACCGGGGAGCTGTTTTTT	CASSLVRLAGERFTGELFF
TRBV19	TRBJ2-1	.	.	TGTGCCAGTAGTATAGTTAGCAGCCCTTACAATGAGCAGTTCTTC	CASSIVSSPYNEQFF
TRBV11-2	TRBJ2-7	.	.	TGTGCCAGCAGCTTAGTTGCGGGGGAGCAGTACTTC	CASSLVAGEQYF
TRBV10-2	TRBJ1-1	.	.	TGCGCCAGCACTGGGGGGGTGGACACTGAAGCTTTCTTT	CASTGGVDTEAFF
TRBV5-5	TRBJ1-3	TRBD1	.	TGTGCCAGCAGCTTGTACAGGGGGACAGGAAACACCATATATTTT	CASSLYRGTGNTIYF
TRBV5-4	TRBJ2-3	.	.	TGTGCCAGCAGCTCAAGGTCAGCCACAGATACGCAGTATTTT	CASSSRSATDTQYF
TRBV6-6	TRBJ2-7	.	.	TGTGCCAGCAGTACCCCCGGGGACCTCGGGGAGCAGTACTTC	CASSTPGDLGEQYF
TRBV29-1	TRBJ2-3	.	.	TGCAGCGTTGTTGACTACTCCGTGGAGTTCGCGCAGTATTTT	CSVVDYSVEFAQYF
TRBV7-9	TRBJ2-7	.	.	TGTGCCAGCAGCTCAACTCGGAACGAGCAGTACTTC	CASSSTRNEQYF
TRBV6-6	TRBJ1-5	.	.	TGTGCCAGCAGTTACCTGGACGGATATAGCAATCAGCCCCAGCATTTT	CASSYLDGYSNQPQHF